What follows are 21 T cell receptor beta chains derived from one specimen sequenced in a study of cytomegalovirus exposure and HLA in healthy donors listed by TCRdb under 2017. Library method: the immunoSEQ multiplex PCR assay. The multiplex PCR relied on a mix of 60 forward primers for TCR Vbeta segments and 13 reverse primers for TCR Jbeta segments. The source is immuneACCESS, and TCRdb retained only in-frame sequences with V and J called. Part of the clones is not carried over; for the studies checked, unresolved V genes explain less than half of this, and the remainder is unexplained. Recorded for this sample are 150,000 to 200,000 clones; roughly 80% of them occurred a single time. The ten largest make up 2% to 2.5% of the sample. The sample comprised PBMCs. All receptors derive from a female donor in good health and CMV-seronegative.

The rearrangement joins TRBV7-3 to TRBJ2-3; 10 nucleotides align to TRBD2. J gave up 4 bases and V 4 bases, and 5 bases lay outside the gene matches. Germline lookup yields CDR1 SGHTA and CDR2 FQGTGA. This CDR3 comprises 15 residues. CDR3 sequence: CASSSTGTSADTQYF. CDR3 nucleotides: TGTGCCAGCAGCTCAACCGGGACTAGCGCAGATACGCAGTATTTT.

The chain carries TRBV7-9 and TRBJ1-1, with 7 bases identical to TRBD1. Per germline, CDR1 SEHNR and CDR2 FQNEAQ (reference sequence). V shed 5 bases and J 3 bases; nucleotides not matched to a gene: 9. This CDR3 contains 15 residues. Here the CDR3 DNA reads TGTGCCAGCAGCACCCCCCGACAGGGTGACACTGAAGCTTTCTTT. It encodes CASSTPRQGDTEAFF.

The genes are TRBV7-8 and TRBJ2-1; 9 bases align to TRBD2. The length of the CDR3 is 15 residues. Trimming at V came to 1 base and at J to 10 bases, leaving 8 bases not matched to a gene. Germline-derived CDR1 and CDR2 are SGHVS and FQNEAQ. The CDR3 is CASSLEVAGENEQFF. The CDR3 bases are TGTGCCAGCAGCTTAGAGGTAGCGGGAGAGAACGAGCAGTTCTTC.

Comments on this clone: One end of the junction does not line up with germline, which may come from a read error. V and J are TRBV2 and TRBJ2-7, with 8 bases matching TRBD1. The CDR3 length is 12 residues. Germline V CDR1 and CDR2: SNHLY, FYNNEI. The CDR3 sequence is CVSSWTGYEQYF. Written as DNA, the CDR3 is TGTGTCAGCAGTTGGACAGGGTACGAGCAGTACTTC. Variable domain in full (rest from reference TRBV2 and TRBJ2-7): EPEVTQTPSHQVTQMGQEVILRCVPISNHLYFYWYRQILGQKVEFLVSFYNNEISEKSEIFDDQFSVERPDGSNFTLKIRSTKLEDSAMYFCVSSWTGYEQYFGPGTRLTVT.

As concerns this clone: Other DNA sequences from this sample encode an identical CDR3 as well. In DNA form, the CDR3 reads TGTGCCTGGAGTGTAGGGCTAGCGGGAGGGGAAGAGACCCAGTACTTC. Protein product: CAWSVGLAGGEETQYF. The chain combines TRBV30 with TRBJ2-5; TRBD2 matches at 12 bases. Trimming removed 0 bases from V and 3 bases from J; junction bases left unmatched: 5. The CDR3 is made up of 16 amino acids. Germline lookup yields CDR1 GTSNPN and CDR2 SVGIG (reference sequence).

The rearrangement uses TRBV10-3 and TRBJ1-1; 8 bases are a match to TRBD1. CDR3 size: 14 residues. Germline CDR1 and CDR2: ENHRY and SYGVKD. V lost 6 bases to trimming and J lost 0 bases; unmatched junction nucleotides: 3. The CDR3 DNA follows: TGTGCCATCAGGGACAGGGTGATGAACACTGAAGCTTTCTTT. Amino acids: CAIRDRVMNTEAFF.

The chain employs TRBV30 and TRBJ1-6, with no clear D. Per germline, CDR1 GTSNPN and CDR2 SVGIG (reference sequence). The V and J ends lost 4 bases and 0 bases respectively, with 7 bases between them. The CDR3 is 14 amino acids. CDR3 sequence reads: CAWTMVSYNSPLHF. CDR3 DNA: TGTGCCTGGACTATGGTCTCCTATAATTCACCCCTCCACTTT.

The chain recombines TRBV25-1 with TRBJ1-1; D gene ambiguous. CDR1 is MGHDK, CDR2 SYGVNS, per germline. V gave up 0 bases and J gave up 5 bases, with 4 bases separating them. The CDR3 sequence is 12 residues long. This CDR3 reads CASSEYGTEAFF. CDR3 in DNA: TGTGCCAGCAGTGAATACGGTACTGAAGCTTTCTTT.

This clone is a singleton in its sample. V is TRBV18 and J is TRBJ2-7; 9 bases match TRBD2. The V segment lost 5 bases and the J segment 2 bases; nucleotides outside the gene matches: 4. The CDR3 is 14 residues long. Germline-derived CDR1 and CDR2 are KGHSH and LQKENI. CDR3 residues: CASSELAGTYEQYF. The DNA for the CDR3 is TGTGCCAGCTCAGAACTAGCGGGCACCTACGAGCAGTACTTC. Full variable domain (missing parts from reference TRBV18 and TRBJ2-7): NAGVMQNPRHLVRRRGQEARLRCSPMKGHSHVYWYRQLPEEGLKFMVYLQKENIIDESGMPKERFSAEFPKEGPSILRIQQVVRGDSAAYFCASSELAGTYEQYFGPGTRLTVT.

The V and J genes are TRBV28 and TRBJ1-1; D is ambiguous. This CDR3 is 12 amino acids long. V shed 7 bases and J shed 12 bases, with 18 bases lying between them. Looked up from germline, CDR1 is MDHEN and CDR2 is SYDVKM. The CDR3 loop is CASTPSRGWSFF. The CDR3 nucleotides are TGTGCCAGCACCCCATCACGGGGTTGGTCTTTCTTT.

The chain joins TRBV27 to TRBJ2-3, with 7 bases lining up with TRBD1. The germline V gene has CDR1 MNHEY and CDR2 SMNVEV (reference sequence). CDR3 length: 16 amino acids. V was clipped by 3 bases and J by 1 base; unmatched bases: 7. The DNA of the CDR3 is TGTGCCAGCAGTTTGACAGGGTTTAGGGGCACAGATACGCAGTATTTT. This sequence encodes CASSLTGFRGTDTQYF.

The chain links TRBV9 to TRBJ2-7, with TRBD2 identical over 8 bases. The CDR3 has 14 residues. The junction had 7 bases not matched to a gene; V was cut back by 3 bases and J by 5 bases. Germline CDR1 SGDLS, CDR2 YYNGEE. The CDR3 loop reads CASSAYGRADEQYF. The CDR3 DNA follows: TGTGCCAGCAGCGCCTACGGGAGGGCAGACGAGCAGTACTTC. The variable domain in full, completed from reference TRBV9 and TRBJ2-7, reads DSGVTQTPKHLITATGQRVTLRCSPRSGDLSVYWYQQSLDQGLQFLIQYYNGEERAKGNILERFSAQQFPDLHSELNLSSLELGDSALYFCASSAYGRADEQYFGPGTRLTVT.

The sample holds a few counts of this clone. The chain's CDR3 is CASSLDEGIGGYTF. The CDR3 coding sequence is TGTGCCAGCAGCTTAGATGAGGGAATCGGTGGCTACACCTTC. The rearrangement uses TRBV7-2 and TRBJ1-2, with D uncertain. The V gene lost 1 base and the J gene lost 7 bases, with 13 bases spanning the gap. CDR1 SGHTA and CDR2 FQGNSA come from the germline V gene. The CDR3 contains 14 residues.

This chain uses TRBV25-1 with TRBJ1-2; the D gene is possibly TRBD1 (6 bases). The germline V and J ends were trimmed by 3 bases and 0 bases, with 14 bases remaining between them. The CDR3 has 16 residues. Germline V gene lookup returns CDR1 MGHDK and CDR2 SYGVNS. The CDR3: CASSEPGAPPNYGYTF. CDR3 nucleotide sequence: TGTGCCAGCAGTGAGCCAGGGGCCCCTCCTAACTATGGCTACACCTTC.

V is TRBV4-1 and J is TRBJ2-7; 8 bases align to TRBD2. The CDR3 loop spans 17 amino acids. Trimming removed 0 bases from V and 1 base from J; junction bases left unmatched: 8. Germline V gene sequence: CDR1 MGHRA, CDR2 YSYEKL. CDR3 nucleotides: TGCGCCAGCAGCCAAGACGAGGGACTAGTGATTTCCTACGAGCAGTACTTC. As protein: CASSQDEGLVISYEQYF.

J is TRBJ1-1 and V is TRBV7-9, with 12 bases aligning to TRBD1. The CDR3 is made up of 16 amino acids. Looked up from germline, CDR1 is SEHNR and CDR2 is FQNEAQ (reference sequence). The V segment lost 5 bases and the J segment 10 bases; nucleotides outside the gene matches: 14. The CDR3 sequence is CASSLPPGQGAIRAFF. The CDR3 DNA is TGTGCCAGCAGCCTTCCCCCGGGACAGGGGGCGATCAGAGCTTTCTTT.

CDR3: CASSPSTESYEQYF. The CDR3 nucleotides are TGTGCCAGCAGTCCCTCGACAGAATCCTACGAGCAGTACTTC. The rearrangement links TRBV27 to TRBJ2-7, with D perhaps matching TRBD1 (5 bases). V lost 5 bases and J 1 base, leaving 12 bases between the germline ends. CDR1 is MNHEY, CDR2 SMNVEV, per germline (reference sequence). The length of the CDR3 is 14 residues.

The chain uses TRBV7-3 and TRBJ2-7, with 7 bases matching TRBD2. The germline gives CDR1 SGHTA, CDR2 FQGTGA. The CDR3 consists of 15 residues. The ends lost 2 bases at V and 0 bases at J; junction bases unmatched: 4. The CDR3 reads CASSLSAGSSYEQYF. CDR3 nucleotides: TGTGCCAGCAGCTTATCAGCGGGAAGCTCCTACGAGCAGTACTTC.

For this clone: The sample has other DNA sequences that encode this CDR3 too. The chain recombines TRBV19 with TRBJ1-5; a weak D match, TRBD1 (6 bases). The CDR3 extends over 14 amino acids. V dropped 1 base and J dropped 2 bases, with 6 bases sitting between them. Germline loops: CDR1 LNHDA, CDR2 SQIVND (reference sequence). In DNA, the CDR3 is TGTGCCAGTAGTATAGCAGGGGGCAATCAGCCCCAGCATTTT. Protein product: CASSIAGGNQPQHF.

The chain uses TRBV7-8 and TRBJ2-5; possible D gene TRBD1, 5 bases. The V gene lost 1 base and the J gene lost 5 bases, with 20 bases spanning the gap. The germline gives CDR1 SGHVS, CDR2 FQNEAQ. This CDR3 has 17 residues. CDR3 DNA: TGTGCCAGCAGCTTAGAGAGCAGGGCAGGGATGGCGGAGACCCAGTACTTC. It codes for CASSLESRAGMAETQYF.

V and J are TRBV5-1 and TRBJ2-7, with D perhaps TRBD2 (7 bases). Germline-derived CDR1 and CDR2 are SGHRS and YFSETQ. The V end was cut by 0 bases, the J end by 2 bases, with 12 bases between. This CDR3 contains 15 residues. The CDR3, as DNA: TGCGCCAGCAGCTTGGACGGAGGGGGGGCCTACGAGCAGTACTTC. This codes for CASSLDGGGAYEQYF.